The source of this TCR beta chain is a study of shared clonotypes between healthy human individuals. A split of CD4+ cells into CD45RA+ naive and CD45RA-negative memory subsets was performed. V dropped 0 bases and J dropped 2 bases, with 13 bases sitting between them. The CDR3 runs 16 residues. Germline CDR1 and CDR2: SGHDN and FVKESK. This clone is a singleton in its sample. Its matching antigen is unknown. Study-level findings and limits: A reduction in generation probabilities was seen for non-shared clonotypes relative to those shared by all four donors. Approximately 4.5% was the fraction of naive CD4 clonotypes found shared across several donors.

Assay: immunoSEQ multiplex PCR; the TCRdb copy retains only in-frame clones and omits some. The table includes around 1.4 million clones, approximately 98.5% detected once. This receptor was obtained from a man aged 30 to 39 in good health. The rearrangement uses TRBV14 and TRBJ1-2; no clear D. The specimen sequenced was naive CD4+ T cells sorted from blood. Subset described: CD45RA+ positively selected. Written as DNA, the CDR3 is TGTGCCAGCAGCCAAGAGGGCAGGAGCCCGAACTATGGCTACACCTTC. Protein product: CASSQEGRSPNYGYTF.